A selection of T cell receptor beta chains follows, all from one sample in a study of technical replicates of blood from several donors. Clones were sequenced by immunoSEQ multiplex PCR, and TCRdb holds only the in-frame ones, with some missing. The sample carries around 76,000 clones, roughly 92% recorded once. Sequenced: T cells isolated from PBMCs. These receptors were taken from a human donor in good health. Each CDR3 is given with its conserved first and last residue. Fields, in order: D gene, V gene, J gene, CDR3 DNA, CDR3 protein. D genes are given only for firm matches.

>TRBD1|TRBV7-3|TRBJ1-1
TGTGCCAGCAGCCCGACAGGGTTTACTGAAGCTTTCTTT
CASSPTGFTEAFF
>-|TRBV4-2|TRBJ1-4
TGTGCCAGCAGCCAAGGTAGTCGCGAAAAACTGTTTTTT
CASSQGSREKLFF
>-|TRBV11-3|TRBJ2-3
TGTGCCAGCAGCTTGCGAGATACGCAGTATTTT
CASSLRDTQYF
>-|TRBV5-4|TRBJ1-3
TGTGCCAGCAGCTTGTACTTCTCTGGAAACACCATATATTTT
CASSLYFSGNTIYF
>-|TRBV28|TRBJ1-4
TGTGCCAGCAGTTTACAGGGGTGGGGAGGGACTAATGAAAAACTGTTTTTT
CASSLQGWGGTNEKLFF
>TRBD1|TRBV7-2|TRBJ1-2
TGTGCCAGCAGCTTAGCAGGGGGCCTCTATGGCTACACCTTC
CASSLAGGLYGYTF
>TRBD1|TRBV2|TRBJ1-5
TGTGCCAGCTGGGACAGAAGCAATCAGCCCCAGCATTTT
CASWDRSNQPQHF
>TRBD2|TRBV29-1|TRBJ2-7
TGCAGCGTTGAAGCGCTTCGGGAGGGCCGAAACTACGAGCAGTACTTC
CSVEALREGRNYEQYF
>TRBD1|TRBV19|TRBJ1-1
TGTGCCAGTAGTATGGGACAGTCGCAGGACACTGAAGCTTTCTTT
CASSMGQSQDTEAFF
>-|TRBV28|TRBJ2-5
TGTGCCAGCAGTCCCCCAAAACAGGAGCCGATGTACTTC
CASSPPKQEPMYF
>-|TRBV7-6|TRBJ2-3
TGTGCCAGCAGCTTACCCACAGTAGATACGCAGTATTTT
CASSLPTVDTQYF
>-|TRBV9|TRBJ1-1
TGTGGGGAGTGGGAGGGGAGGATATATGACACTGAAGCTTTCTTT
CGEWEGRIYDTEAFF
>TRBD2|TRBV5-1|TRBJ2-1
TGCGCCAGCAGCTTGGGACTAGCGGGAGTCGATGAGCAGTTCTTC
CASSLGLAGVDEQFF
>-|TRBV28|TRBJ2-5
TGTGCCAGCAGCTTCGGAGGGGACCAAGAGACCCAGTACTTC
CASSFGGDQETQYF
>-|TRBV10-1|TRBJ1-5
TGCGCCAGCAGACCCAGGGTGTATCAGCCCCAGCATTTT
CASRPRVYQPQHF